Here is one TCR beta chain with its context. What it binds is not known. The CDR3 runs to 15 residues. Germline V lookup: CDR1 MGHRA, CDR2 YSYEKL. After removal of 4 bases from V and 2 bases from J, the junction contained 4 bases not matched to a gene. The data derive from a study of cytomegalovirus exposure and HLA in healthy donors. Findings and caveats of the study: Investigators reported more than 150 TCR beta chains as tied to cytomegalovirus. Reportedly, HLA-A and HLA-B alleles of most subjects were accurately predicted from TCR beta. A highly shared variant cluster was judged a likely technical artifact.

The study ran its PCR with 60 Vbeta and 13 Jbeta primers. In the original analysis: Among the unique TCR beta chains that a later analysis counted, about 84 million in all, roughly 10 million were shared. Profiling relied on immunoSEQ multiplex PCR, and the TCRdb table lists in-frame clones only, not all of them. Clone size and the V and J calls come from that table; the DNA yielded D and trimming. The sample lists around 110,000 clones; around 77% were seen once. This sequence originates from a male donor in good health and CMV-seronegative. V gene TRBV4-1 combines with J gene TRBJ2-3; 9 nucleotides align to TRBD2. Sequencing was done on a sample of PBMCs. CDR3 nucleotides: TGCGCCAGCAGCCGAATAGCGGGAGCCACAGATACGCAGTATTTT. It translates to CASSRIAGATDTQYF.